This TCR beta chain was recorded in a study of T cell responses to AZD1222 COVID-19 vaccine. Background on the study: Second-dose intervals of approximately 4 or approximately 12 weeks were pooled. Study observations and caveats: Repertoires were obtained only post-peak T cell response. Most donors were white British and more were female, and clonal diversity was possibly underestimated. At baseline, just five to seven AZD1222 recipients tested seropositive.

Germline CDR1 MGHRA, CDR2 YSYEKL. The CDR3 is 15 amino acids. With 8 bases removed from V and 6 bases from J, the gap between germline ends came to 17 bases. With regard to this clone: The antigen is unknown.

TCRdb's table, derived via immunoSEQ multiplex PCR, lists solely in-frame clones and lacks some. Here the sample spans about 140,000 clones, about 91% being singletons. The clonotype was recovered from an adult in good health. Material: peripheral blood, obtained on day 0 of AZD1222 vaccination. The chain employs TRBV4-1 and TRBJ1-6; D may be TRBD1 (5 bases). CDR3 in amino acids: CASRLTPGLNSPLHF. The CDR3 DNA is TGCGCCAGCCGCCTTACTCCGGGACTTAATTCACCCCTCCACTTT.